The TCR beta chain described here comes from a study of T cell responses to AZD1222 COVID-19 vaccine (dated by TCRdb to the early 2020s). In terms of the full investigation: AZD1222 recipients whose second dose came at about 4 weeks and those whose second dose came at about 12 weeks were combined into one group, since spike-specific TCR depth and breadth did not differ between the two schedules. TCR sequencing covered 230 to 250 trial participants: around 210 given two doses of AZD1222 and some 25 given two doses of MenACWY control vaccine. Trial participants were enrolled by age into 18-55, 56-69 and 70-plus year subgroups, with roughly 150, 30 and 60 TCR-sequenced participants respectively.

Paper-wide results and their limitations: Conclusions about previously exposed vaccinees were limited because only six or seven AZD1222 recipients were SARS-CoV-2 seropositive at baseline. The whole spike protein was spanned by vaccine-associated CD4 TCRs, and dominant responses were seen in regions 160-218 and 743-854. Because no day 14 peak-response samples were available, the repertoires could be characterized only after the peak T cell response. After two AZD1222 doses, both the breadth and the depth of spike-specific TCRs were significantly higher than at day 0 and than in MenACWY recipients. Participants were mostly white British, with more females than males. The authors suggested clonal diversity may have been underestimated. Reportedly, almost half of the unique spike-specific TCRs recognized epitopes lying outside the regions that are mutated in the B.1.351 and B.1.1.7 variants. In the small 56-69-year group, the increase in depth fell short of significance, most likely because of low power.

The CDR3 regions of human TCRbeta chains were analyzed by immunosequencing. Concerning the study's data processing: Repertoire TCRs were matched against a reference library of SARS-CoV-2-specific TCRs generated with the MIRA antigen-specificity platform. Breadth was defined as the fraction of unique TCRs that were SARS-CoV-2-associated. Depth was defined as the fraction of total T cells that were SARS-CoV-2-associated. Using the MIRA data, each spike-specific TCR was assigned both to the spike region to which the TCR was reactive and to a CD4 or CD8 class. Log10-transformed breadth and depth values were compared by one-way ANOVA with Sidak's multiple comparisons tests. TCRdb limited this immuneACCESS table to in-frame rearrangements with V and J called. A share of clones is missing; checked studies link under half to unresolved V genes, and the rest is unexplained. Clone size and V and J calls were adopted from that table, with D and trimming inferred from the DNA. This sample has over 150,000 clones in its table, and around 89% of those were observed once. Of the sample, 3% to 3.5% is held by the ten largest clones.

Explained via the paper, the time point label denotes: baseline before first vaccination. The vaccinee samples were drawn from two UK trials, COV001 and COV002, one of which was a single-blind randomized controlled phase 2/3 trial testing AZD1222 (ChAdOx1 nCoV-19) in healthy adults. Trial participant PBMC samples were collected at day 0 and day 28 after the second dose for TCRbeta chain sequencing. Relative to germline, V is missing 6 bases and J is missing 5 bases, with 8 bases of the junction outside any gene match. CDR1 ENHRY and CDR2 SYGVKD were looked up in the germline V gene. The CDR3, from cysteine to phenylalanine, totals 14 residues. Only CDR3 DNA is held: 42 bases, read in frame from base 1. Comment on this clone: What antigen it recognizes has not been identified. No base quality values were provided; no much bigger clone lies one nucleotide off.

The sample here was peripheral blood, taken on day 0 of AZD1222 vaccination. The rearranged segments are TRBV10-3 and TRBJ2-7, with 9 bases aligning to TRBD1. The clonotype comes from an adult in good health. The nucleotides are TGTGCCATCAGCCCCCGTGGGGACAGGGACGAGCAGTACTTC. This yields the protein CAISPRGDRDEQYF.